The TCR beta chain described here comes from a study of shared clonotypes between healthy human individuals. The ends lost 3 bases at V and 1 base at J; junction bases unmatched: 0. There are 14 residues in the CDR3. The germline V gene encodes CDR1 MGHRA and CDR2 YSYEKL. Libraries were prepared by immunoSEQ multiplex PCR; TCRdb keeps only in-frame clonotypes and omits some of them. The data show 2 million to 2.5 million clones, with over 90% seen just once and under 0.45% held by the top ten. Sequencing input: naive CD4+ T cells from PBMCs. The subset: CD45RA+ positively selected. The sequence was obtained from a man aged 18 to 30 in good health. Some clones in this sample may be carry-over from other donors' samples. The rearrangement uses TRBV4-1 and TRBJ2-3; 8 nucleotides match TRBD2. The CDR3 reads CASSQREGTDTQYF. The CDR3 DNA reads as TGCGCCAGCAGCCAGCGGGAGGGCACAGATACGCAGTATTTT.